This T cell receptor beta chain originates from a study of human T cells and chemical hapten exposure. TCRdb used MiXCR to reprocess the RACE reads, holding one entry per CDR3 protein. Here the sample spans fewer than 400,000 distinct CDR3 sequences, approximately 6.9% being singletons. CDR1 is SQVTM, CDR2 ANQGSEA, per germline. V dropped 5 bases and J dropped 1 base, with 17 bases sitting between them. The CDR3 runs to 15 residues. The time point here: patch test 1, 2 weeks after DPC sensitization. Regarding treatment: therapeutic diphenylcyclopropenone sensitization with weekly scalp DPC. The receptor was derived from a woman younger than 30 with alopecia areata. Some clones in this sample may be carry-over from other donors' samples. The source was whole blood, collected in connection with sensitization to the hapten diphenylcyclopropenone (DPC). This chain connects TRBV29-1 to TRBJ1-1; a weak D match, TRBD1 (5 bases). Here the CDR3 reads CSVPVRDGANTEAFF. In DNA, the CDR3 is TGCAGCGTTCCCGTAAGGGACGGGGCGAACACTGAAGCTTTCTTT.